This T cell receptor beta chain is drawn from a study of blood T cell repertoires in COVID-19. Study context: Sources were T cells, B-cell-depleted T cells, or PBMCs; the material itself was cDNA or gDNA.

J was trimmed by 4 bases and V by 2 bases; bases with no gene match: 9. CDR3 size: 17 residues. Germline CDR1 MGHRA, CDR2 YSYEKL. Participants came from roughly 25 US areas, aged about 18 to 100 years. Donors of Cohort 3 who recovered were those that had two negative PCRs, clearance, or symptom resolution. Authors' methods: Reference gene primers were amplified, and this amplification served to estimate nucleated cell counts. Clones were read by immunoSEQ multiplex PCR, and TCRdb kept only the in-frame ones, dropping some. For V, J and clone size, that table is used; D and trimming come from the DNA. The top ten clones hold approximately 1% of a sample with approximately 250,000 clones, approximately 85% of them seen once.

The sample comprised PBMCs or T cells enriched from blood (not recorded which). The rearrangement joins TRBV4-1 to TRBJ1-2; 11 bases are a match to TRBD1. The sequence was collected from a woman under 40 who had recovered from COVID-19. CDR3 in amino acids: CASSQSGTGGFSYGYTF. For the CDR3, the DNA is TGCGCCAGCAGCCAATCAGGGACAGGGGGTTTTAGCTATGGCTACACCTTC.